The rows below give T cell receptor beta chains drawn from one sample of a study of human T cells and chemical hapten exposure. Via MiXCR, TCRdb re-called the RACE reads, giving one row per CDR3 protein. The data contain 250,000 to 300,000 distinct CDR3 sequences, 7.5% to 9% of them singletons. Sample: whole blood, taken in connection with sensitization to the hapten diphenylcyclopropenone (DPC). Receptors were obtained from a man in his late teens or twenties with alopecia areata. Some clones in this sample may be carry-over from other donors' samples. Both conserved end residues are part of each CDR3. A D gene is named only where the DNA matches it firmly. Only some rows state a clone size, as once, few, many or a class for expanded clones.

NA	TRBV28	many	TRBJ2-3	CASGGGTDTQYF	TGTGCCAGCGGGGGTGGCACAGATACGCAGTATTTT
TRBD1	TRBV5-1	NA	TRBJ2-7	CASSSTGQGPYEQYF	TGCGCCAGCAGCTCTACCGGACAGGGACCCTACGAGCAGTACTTC
NA	TRBV6-2/TRBV6-3	few	TRBJ2-3	CASSWTSDTQYF	TGTGCCAGCAGTTGGACGTCCGATACGCAGTATTTT
NA	TRBV12-3/TRBV12-4	few	TRBJ2-1	CASSFWGAVDEQFF	TGTGCCAGCAGTTTTTGGGGGGCTGTTGATGAGCAGTTCTTC
TRBD1	TRBV28	NA	TRBJ2-7	CASSFLLTGTGQYEQYF	TGTGCCAGCAGTTTCCTACTGACCGGGACAGGGCAGTACGAGCAGTACTTC
TRBD1	TRBV20-1	many	TRBJ2-7	CSAMDRGGSYEQYF	TGCAGTGCCATGGACAGGGGAGGGTCCTACGAGCAGTACTTC
NA	TRBV12-3/TRBV12-4	NA	TRBJ1-2	CASSNLRNYGYTF	TGTGCCAGCAGTAATCTCAGAAACTATGGCTACACCTTC
NA	TRBV28	NA	TRBJ2-1	CASSLMRNGEQFF	TGTGCCAGCAGTCTTATGCGGAACGGTGAGCAGTTCTTC
NA	TRBV18	many	TRBJ1-4	CASSPGRTNEKLFF	TGTGCCAGCTCACCGGGACGTACAAATGAAAAACTGTTTTTT
NA	TRBV6-5	NA	TRBJ2-2	CASRSGTQNTGELFF	TGTGCCAGCAGATCCGGGACTCAGAACACCGGGGAGCTGTTTTTT
NA	TRBV10-3	NA	TRBJ1-3	CAISDYRVTSGNTIYF	TGTGCCATCAGTGATTACAGGGTTACCTCTGGAAACACCATATATTTT
NA	TRBV14	NA	TRBJ1-6	CASSQARRSPLHF	TGTGCCAGCAGCCAAGCACGGAGATCACCCCTCCACTTT
NA	TRBV7-9	many	TRBJ1-2	CASSSGAAYGYTF	TGTGCCAGCAGCTCCGGGGCAGCCTACGGCTACACCTTC
NA	TRBV4-3	many	TRBJ2-2	CASSQDLGGRGLNTGELFF	TGCGCCAGCAGCCAAGATCTGGGAGGCAGGGGACTTAACACCGGGGAGCTGTTTTTT
NA	TRBV11-2	NA	TRBJ1-4	CASSQQGVGQKLFF	TGTGCCAGCAGCCAGCAGGGTGTCGGTCAAAAACTGTTTTTT
NA	TRBV2	many	TRBJ2-2	CASYTGELFF	TGTGCCAGCTACACCGGGGAGCTGTTTTTT
TRBD1	TRBV7-9	NA	TRBJ2-5	CASSPQQGGETQYF	TGTGCCAGCAGCCCCCAGCAAGGGGGCGAGACCCAGTACTTC
TRBD1	TRBV7-2	NA	TRBJ2-3	CASSSGTGRPDTQYF	TGTGCCAGCAGCTCCGGGACAGGCCGTCCAGATACGCAGTATTTT
TRBD2	TRBV20-1	few	TRBJ2-1	CSARDSGGTSYNEQFF	TGCAGTGCTAGAGATAGCGGGGGCACCAGCTACAATGAGCAGTTCTTC
NA	TRBV29-1	many	TRBJ1-5	CSVQGRGNQPQHF	TGCAGCGTTCAGGGAAGGGGGAATCAGCCCCAGCATTTT
NA	TRBV3-1	few	TRBJ1-1	CASSQRFEEGTEAFF	TGTGCCAGCAGCCAACGTTTCGAGGAGGGAACTGAAGCTTTCTTT
NA	TRBV7-9	many	TRBJ2-3	CASRRGPDTQYF	TGTGCCAGCAGGCGGGGTCCAGATACGCAGTATTTT
TRBD1	TRBV19	NA	TRBJ2-2	CASSIPDRSTGELFF	TGTGCCAGTAGTATCCCGGACAGGAGCACCGGGGAGCTGTTTTTT
TRBD1	TRBV24-1	few	TRBJ2-2	CATRGQDTGELFF	TGTGCCACAAGGGGACAGGACACCGGGGAGCTGTTTTTT
NA	TRBV20-1	NA	TRBJ2-3	CSATESTDTQYF	TGCAGTGCGACCGAGAGCACAGATACGCAGTATTTT
NA	TRBV7-6	many	TRBJ2-2	CASSLLGQFTGELFF	TGTGCCAGCAGCTTACTTGGCCAGTTCACCGGGGAGCTGTTTTTT
NA	TRBV19	few	TRBJ2-1	CASSTRLGSNEQFF	TGTGCCAGTAGTACCCGACTAGGGAGCAATGAGCAGTTCTTC
TRBD1	TRBV2	few	TRBJ1-1	CASSRSRTGGPEAFF	TGTGCCAGCAGTCGCTCCCGGACAGGGGGACCTGAAGCTTTCTTT
NA	TRBV29-1	NA	TRBJ2-5	CSVEGEVAPETQYF	TGCAGCGTTGAGGGGGAGGTGGCGCCAGAGACCCAGTACTTC
NA	TRBV9	NA	TRBJ2-3	CASTLSGTGIQTDTQYF	TGTGCCAGCACCCTGAGTGGCACAGGGATCCAAACAGATACGCAGTATTTT
TRBD1	TRBV7-6	NA	TRBJ1-2	CASSSLTGGIYGYTF	TGTGCCAGCAGCTCTCTGACAGGGGGAATCTATGGCTACACCTTC
NA	TRBV7-9	NA	TRBJ2-6	CASSPPRANVLTF	TGTGCCAGCAGCCCCCCCCGGGCCAACGTCCTGACTTTC
NA	TRBV12-3/TRBV12-4	few	TRBJ1-1	CASSLTGVREAFF	TGTGCCAGCAGTTTAACTGGGGTTAGGGAAGCTTTCTTT
NA	TRBV20-1	few	TRBJ2-5	CSARGPEETQYF	TGCAGTGCTAGAGGGCCGGAGGAGACCCAGTACTTC
TRBD1	TRBV6-6	NA	TRBJ1-1	CASSYGNRGYTEAFF	TGTGCCAGCAGTTACGGTAACAGGGGTTACACTGAAGCTTTCTTT
NA	TRBV12-3/TRBV12-4	few	TRBJ2-3	CASSSGPADTQYF	TGTGCCAGCAGTTCCGGGCCGGCAGATACGCAGTATTTT
NA	TRBV6-5	many	TRBJ2-2	CASSWDRGNTGELFF	TGTGCCAGCAGTTGGGATAGGGGGAACACCGGGGAGCTGTTTTTT
NA	TRBV12-3/TRBV12-4	NA	TRBJ1-3	CASRRRNSGNTIYF	TGTGCCAGCCGCCGACGGAACTCTGGAAACACCATATATTTT
NA	TRBV5-1	few	TRBJ1-6	CASSWGVDSPLHF	TGCGCCAGCAGCTGGGGGGTGGATTCACCCCTCCACTTT
NA	TRBV6-2/TRBV6-3	NA	TRBJ2-3	CASSGPGRAVGTQYF	TGTGCCAGCAGTGGCCCGGGAAGGGCCGTAGGTACGCAGTATTTT
NA	TRBV7-9	many	TRBJ1-1	CASSLDLQNTEAFF	TGTGCCAGCAGCTTAGATCTCCAGAACACTGAAGCTTTCTTT